This T cell receptor beta chain originates from a study of regulatory T cells in long-lasting Graves disease (dated by TCRdb to about 2021). Looking at the study overall: Persistent Graves' disease was defined as persistently positive TSH receptor autoantibodies together with antithyroid drug treatment for over 5 years. Persistent Graves' disease patients were compared with newly diagnosed Graves' disease patients by peripheral blood TCR sequencing and RNA sequencing. The study was registered as a clinical trial and conducted in China. A total of around 35 samples underwent TCR sequencing, from about 13 patients with persistent Graves' disease and approximately 20 patients with newly diagnosed Graves' disease. Antithyroid drugs had been taken for 10 to 13 years on average by persistent Graves' disease patients in the clinical cohort.

The protocol used for the library was multiplex PCR. Sequencing was carried out with an Illumina HiSeq 4000. iRepertoire HTBI primers and Arm-PCR amplification of CDR3 regions were used to construct TCR beta libraries. PCR products were gel purified before sequencing. Under the source paper's analysis protocol: A total of fewer than 65 TRBV and 14 TRBJ segments were identified across samples and were used for gene usage analysis of CDR3 amino acid clonotypes. COPE and FqMerger were used to merge filtered high-quality paired reads into contigs. BLAST was used to align contigs to IMGT TRBV, TRBD and TRBJ reference genes, with CDR3 defined following IMGT. Highly expanded clones were defined as clonotypes with a frequency above 0.1%. Shannon entropy served as the measure of repertoire diversity, while the Gini coefficient captured V-J evenness. Clonotypes shared by more than one individual were considered public. In-frame beta chains were kept once TCRdb had trimmed the public reads at Q25 with fastp and called clones with MiXCR. Here each entry gathers all rows of one CDR3 protein and keeps the most common genes and DNA. These V and J calls originate from TCRdb's pipeline instead of the authors' own analysis. This sample has more than 300,000 distinct CDR3 sequences in its table, and roughly a fifth of those were observed once. 25% to 35% of the sample rests with the top ten.

Interpreted using the paper, the time point label stands for: persistent/refractory GD, antithyroid drugs over 5 years with positive TRAb. RNA was extracted from PBMCs in TRIzol for both TCR sequencing and RNA sequencing. The diagnosis of Graves' disease followed American Thyroid Association guidelines. Patients were recruited from an endocrinology department in Xi'an, China. From each patient, 8 to 10 milliliters of peripheral blood was collected into an EDTA anticoagulant tube. PBMCs were isolated by Ficoll Paque Plus density gradient separation without further T cell sorting. An Agilent 2100 Bioanalyzer and agarose gel were used to assess RNA quality, and a NanoDrop 2000 was used to measure RNA concentration. The table lists this clonotype with many counts. The antigen it recognizes is unknown. No base qualities exist here, and no much larger clone lies one base off it. The paper as a whole reports these results and caveats: Only peripheral blood was studied, because thyroid tissue, the primary lesion, was inaccessible. Persistent patients shared more public clonotypes among themselves (more than 2,500) than newly diagnosed patients did (nearly 1,000). Sequencing and analysis were limited to the TCR beta chain. The authors noted that the small sample size was a limitation that may lower accuracy. Persistent Graves' disease patients showed lower TCR Shannon entropy and fewer highly expanded clones than newly diagnosed patients, suggesting clonal expansion.

The receptor was derived from a female donor with Graves disease. The specimen was peripheral blood mononuclear cells (PBMCs), collected when the disease was refractory, from a patient treated with antithyroid drugs.

The nucleotide sequence is given as TGTGCCAGCAGCCAACCCAGGGGGCGCCTCACTGAAGCTTTCTTT. Its protein product is CASSQPRGRLTEAFF. Rearrangement joined TRBV28 to TRBJ1-1, with 8 middle bases fitting TRBD1. CDR1 MDHEN and CDR2 SYDVKM are derived from the germline V gene. From the cysteine through the phenylalanine, the CDR3 covers 15 amino acids. The only DNA kept is the CDR3, 45 bases in frame from the first base. V has 6 bases trimmed and J has 4 bases trimmed; junction bases matching no gene number 10.